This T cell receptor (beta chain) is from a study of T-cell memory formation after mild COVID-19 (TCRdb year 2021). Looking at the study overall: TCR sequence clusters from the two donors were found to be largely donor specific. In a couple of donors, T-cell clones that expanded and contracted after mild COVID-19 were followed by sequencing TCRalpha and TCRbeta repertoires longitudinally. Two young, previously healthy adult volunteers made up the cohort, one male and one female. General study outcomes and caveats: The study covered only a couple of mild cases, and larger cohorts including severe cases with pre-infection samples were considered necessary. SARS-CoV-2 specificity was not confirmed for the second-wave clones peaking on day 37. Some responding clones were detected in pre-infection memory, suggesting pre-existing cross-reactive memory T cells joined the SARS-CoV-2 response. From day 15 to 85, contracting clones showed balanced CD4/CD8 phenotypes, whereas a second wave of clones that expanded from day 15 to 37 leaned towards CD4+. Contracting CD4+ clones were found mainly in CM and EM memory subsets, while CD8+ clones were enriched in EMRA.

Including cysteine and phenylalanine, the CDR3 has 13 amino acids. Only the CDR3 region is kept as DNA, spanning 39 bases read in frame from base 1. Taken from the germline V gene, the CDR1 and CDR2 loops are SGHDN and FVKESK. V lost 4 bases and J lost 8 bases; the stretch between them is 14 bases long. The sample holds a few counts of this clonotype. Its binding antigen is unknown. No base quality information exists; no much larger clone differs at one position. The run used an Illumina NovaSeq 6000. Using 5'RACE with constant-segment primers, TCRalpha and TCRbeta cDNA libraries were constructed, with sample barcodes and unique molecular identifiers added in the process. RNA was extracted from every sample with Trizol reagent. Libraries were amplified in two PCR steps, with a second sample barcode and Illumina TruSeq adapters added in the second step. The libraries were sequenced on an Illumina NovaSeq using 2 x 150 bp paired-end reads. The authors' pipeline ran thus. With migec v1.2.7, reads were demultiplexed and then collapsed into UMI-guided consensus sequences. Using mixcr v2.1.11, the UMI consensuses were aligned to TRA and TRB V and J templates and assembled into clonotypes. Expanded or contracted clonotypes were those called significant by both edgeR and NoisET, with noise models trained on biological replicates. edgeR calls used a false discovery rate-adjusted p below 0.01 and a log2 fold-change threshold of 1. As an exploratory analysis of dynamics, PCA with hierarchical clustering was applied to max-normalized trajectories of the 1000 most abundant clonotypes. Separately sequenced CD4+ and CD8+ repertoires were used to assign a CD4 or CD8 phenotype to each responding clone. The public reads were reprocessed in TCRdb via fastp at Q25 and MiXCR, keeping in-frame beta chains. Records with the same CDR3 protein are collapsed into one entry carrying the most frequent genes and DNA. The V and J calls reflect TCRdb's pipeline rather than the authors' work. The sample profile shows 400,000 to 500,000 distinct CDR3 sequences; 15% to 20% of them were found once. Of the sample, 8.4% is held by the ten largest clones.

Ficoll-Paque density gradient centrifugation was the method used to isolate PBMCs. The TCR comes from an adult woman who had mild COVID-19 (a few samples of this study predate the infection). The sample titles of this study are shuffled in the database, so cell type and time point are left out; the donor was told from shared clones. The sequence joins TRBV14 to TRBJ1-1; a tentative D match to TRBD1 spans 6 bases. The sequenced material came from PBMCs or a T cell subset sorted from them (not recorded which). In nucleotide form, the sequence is TGTGCCAGCAGCCCCAGGGTTACAGGGGAAGCTTTCTTT. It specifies CASSPRVTGEAFF.